This note documents a single T cell receptor beta chain sequence. This sample was taken from a study of cytomegalovirus exposure and HLA in healthy donors. The CDR3 sequence is 17 residues long. Per germline, CDR1 SGHNT and CDR2 YYREEE (reference sequence). The junction had 13 bases not matched to a gene; V was cut back by 4 bases and J by 4 bases. The PCR employed 60 Vbeta primers together with 13 Jbeta primers. Measured with immunoSEQ multiplex PCR; TCRdb has only the in-frame clones, and not every one. This table holds around 150,000 clones. Sequenced sample: PBMCs. The chain is built from TRBV5-4 and TRBJ2-2; 7 bases align to TRBD1. The TCR was taken from a man between 35 and 55 years old in good health and CMV-seronegative. Written as DNA, the CDR3 is TGTGCCAGCAGCCGGCCCTCACAGGGGAGAAGCACCGGGGAGCTGTTTTTT. Its protein is CASSRPSQGRSTGELFF.